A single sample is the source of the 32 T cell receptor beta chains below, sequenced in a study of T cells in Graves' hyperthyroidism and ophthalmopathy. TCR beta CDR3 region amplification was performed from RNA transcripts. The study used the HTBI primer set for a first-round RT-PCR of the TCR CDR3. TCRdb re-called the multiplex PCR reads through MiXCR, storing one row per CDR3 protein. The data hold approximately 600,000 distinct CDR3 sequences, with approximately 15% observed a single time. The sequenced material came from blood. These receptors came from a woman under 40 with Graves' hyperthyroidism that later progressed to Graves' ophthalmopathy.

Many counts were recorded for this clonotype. In DNA form, the CDR3 reads TGCAGCGTTGATGGCCTGAACACTGAAGCTTTCTTT. It encodes CSVDGLNTEAFF. The V and J genes are TRBV29-1 and TRBJ1-1; D gene unclear. This CDR3 is 12 amino acids long. Germline assignment: CDR1 SQVTM and CDR2 ANQGSEA. V lost 3 bases and J 0 bases, leaving 5 bases between the germline ends. Full variable domain (remainder filled in from reference TRBV29-1 and TRBJ1-1): SAVISQKPSRDICQRGTSLTIQCQVDSQVTMMFWYRQQPGQSLTLIATANQGSEATYESGFVIDKFPISRPNLTFSTLTVSNMSPEDSSIYLCSVDGLNTEAFFGQGTRLTVV.

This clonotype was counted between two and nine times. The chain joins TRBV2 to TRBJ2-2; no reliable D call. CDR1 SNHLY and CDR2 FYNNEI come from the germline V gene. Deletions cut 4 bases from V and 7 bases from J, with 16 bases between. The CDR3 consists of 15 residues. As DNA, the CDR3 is TGTGCCAGCAGTGTTAGGGCGGATTTCGGCGGGGAGCTGTTTTTT. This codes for CASSVRADFGGELFF.

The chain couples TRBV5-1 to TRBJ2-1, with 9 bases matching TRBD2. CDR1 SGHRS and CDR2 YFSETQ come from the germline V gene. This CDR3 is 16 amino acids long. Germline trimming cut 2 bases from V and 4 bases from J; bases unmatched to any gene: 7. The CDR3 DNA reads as TGCGCCAGCAGCTTAATGGCGGGAGGGCGGTACAATGAGCAGTTCTTC. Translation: CASSLMAGGRYNEQFF.

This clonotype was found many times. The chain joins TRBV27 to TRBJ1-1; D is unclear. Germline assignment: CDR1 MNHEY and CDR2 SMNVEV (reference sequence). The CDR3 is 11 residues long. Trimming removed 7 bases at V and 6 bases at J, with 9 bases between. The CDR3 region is CASTEGAEAFF. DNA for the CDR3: TGTGCCAGCACCGAGGGAGCTGAAGCTTTCTTT.

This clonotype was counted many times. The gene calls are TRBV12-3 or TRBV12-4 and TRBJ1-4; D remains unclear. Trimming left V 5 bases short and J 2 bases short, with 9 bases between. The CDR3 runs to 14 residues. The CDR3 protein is CASSTRPTNEKLFF. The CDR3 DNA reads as TGTGCCAGCAGTACAAGGCCCACTAATGAAAAACTGTTTTTT.

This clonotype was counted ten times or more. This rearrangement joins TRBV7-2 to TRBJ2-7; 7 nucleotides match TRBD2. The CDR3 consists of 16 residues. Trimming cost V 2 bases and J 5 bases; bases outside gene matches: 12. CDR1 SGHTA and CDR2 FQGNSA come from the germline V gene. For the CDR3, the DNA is TGTGCCAGCAGCTTAAAAGGTTTGGCGGGAGAGGACGAGCAGTACTTC. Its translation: CASSLKGLAGEDEQYF.

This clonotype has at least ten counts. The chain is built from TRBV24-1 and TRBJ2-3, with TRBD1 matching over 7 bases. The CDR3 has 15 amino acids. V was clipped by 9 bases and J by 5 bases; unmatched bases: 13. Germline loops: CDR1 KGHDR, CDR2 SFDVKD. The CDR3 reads CATRGEGARGDTQYF. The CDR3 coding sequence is TGTGCCACCCGGGGTGAGGGGGCCCGGGGAGATACGCAGTATTTT.

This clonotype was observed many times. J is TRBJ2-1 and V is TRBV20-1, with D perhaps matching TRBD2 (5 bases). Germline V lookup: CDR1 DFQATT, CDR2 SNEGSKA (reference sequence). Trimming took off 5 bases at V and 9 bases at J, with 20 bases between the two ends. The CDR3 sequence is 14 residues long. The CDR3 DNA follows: TGCAGTGCTCCCCCCGGGCTGCCGAGCGGTGAGCAGTTCTTC. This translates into CSAPPGLPSGEQFF.

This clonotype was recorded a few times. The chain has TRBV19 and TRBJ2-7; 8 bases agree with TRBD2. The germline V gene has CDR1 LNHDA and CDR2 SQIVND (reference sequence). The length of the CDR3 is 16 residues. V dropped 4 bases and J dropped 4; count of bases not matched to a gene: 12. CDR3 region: CASSTRPGAGGYEQYF. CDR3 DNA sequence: TGTGCCAGTAGTACCCGACCGGGCGCGGGGGGTTACGAGCAGTACTTC.

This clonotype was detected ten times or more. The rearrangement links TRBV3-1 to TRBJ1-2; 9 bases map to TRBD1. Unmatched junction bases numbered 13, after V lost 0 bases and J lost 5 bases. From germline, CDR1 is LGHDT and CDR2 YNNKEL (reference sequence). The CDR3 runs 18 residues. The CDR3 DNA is TGTGCCAGCAGCCAAGACTTGGGGACAGGGAAAGATCAATATGGCTACACCTTC. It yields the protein CASSQDLGTGKDQYGYTF.

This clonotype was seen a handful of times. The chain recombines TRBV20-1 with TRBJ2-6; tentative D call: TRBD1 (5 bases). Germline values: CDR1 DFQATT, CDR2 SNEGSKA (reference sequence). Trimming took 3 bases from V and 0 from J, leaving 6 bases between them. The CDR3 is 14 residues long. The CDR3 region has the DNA TGCAGTGCTAGTAGGGGCTCTGGGGCCAACGTCCTGACTTTC. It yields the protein CSASRGSGANVLTF.

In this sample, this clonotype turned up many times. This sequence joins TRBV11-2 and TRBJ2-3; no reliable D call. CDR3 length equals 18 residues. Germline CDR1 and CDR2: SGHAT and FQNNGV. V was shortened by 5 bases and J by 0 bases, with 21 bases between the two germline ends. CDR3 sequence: CASSDPYGALASTDTQYF. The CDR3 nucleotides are TGTGCCAGCAGCGACCCTTACGGAGCCCTTGCTAGCACAGATACGCAGTATTTT. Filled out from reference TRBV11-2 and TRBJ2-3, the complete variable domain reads EAGVAQSPRYKIIEKRQSVAFWCNPISGHATLYWYQQILGQGPKLLIQFQNNGVVDDSQLPKDRFSAERLKGVDSTLKIQPAKLEDSAVYLCASSDPYGALASTDTQYFGPGTRLTVL.

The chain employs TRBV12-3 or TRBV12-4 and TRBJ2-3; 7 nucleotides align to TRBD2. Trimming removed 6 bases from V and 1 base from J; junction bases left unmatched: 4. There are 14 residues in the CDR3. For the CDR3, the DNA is TGTGCCAGCAGGGGGGGGGGAGGCACAGATACGCAGTATTTT. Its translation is CASRGGGGTDTQYF.

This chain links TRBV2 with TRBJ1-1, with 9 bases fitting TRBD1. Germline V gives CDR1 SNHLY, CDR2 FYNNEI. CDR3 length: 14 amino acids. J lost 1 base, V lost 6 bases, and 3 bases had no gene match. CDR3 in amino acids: CASRRDRANTEAFF. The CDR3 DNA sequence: TGTGCCAGCAGGAGGGACAGGGCGAACACTGAAGCTTTCTTT.

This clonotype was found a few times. CDR3 DNA sequence: TGCGCCAGCAGCTTCCAGGGGGTAGCGGGAGGGCCGGAGACCCAGTACTTC. It specifies CASSFQGVAGGPETQYF. This chain links TRBV5-1 with TRBJ2-5, with 11 bases that match TRBD2. V was pared by 2 bases and J by 5 bases, with 11 bases of the junction left unmatched. CDR3 length: 17 amino acids. The germline V gene encodes CDR1 SGHRS and CDR2 YFSETQ.

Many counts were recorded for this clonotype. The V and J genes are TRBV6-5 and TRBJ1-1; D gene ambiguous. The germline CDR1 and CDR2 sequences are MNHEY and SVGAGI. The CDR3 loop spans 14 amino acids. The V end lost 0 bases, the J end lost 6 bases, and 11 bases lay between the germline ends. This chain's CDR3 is CASSYSPRGSEAFF. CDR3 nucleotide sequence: TGTGCCAGCAGTTACTCGCCCCGAGGGTCTGAAGCTTTCTTT.

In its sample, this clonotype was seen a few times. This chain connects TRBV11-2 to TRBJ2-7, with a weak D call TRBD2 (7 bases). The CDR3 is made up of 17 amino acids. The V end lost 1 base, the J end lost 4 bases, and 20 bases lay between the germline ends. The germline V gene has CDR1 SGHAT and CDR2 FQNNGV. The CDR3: CASSLVLGWEGEYEQYF. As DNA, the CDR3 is TGTGCCAGCAGCTTAGTTCTAGGGTGGGAGGGGGAGTACGAGCAGTACTTC.

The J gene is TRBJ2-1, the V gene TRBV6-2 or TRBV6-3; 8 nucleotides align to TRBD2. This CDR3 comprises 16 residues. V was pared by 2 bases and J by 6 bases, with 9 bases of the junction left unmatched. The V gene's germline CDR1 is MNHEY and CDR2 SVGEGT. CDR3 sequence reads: CASSYGSGSLGNEQFF. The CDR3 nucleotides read TGTGCCAGCAGTTACGGAAGCGGGAGTCTAGGCAATGAGCAGTTCTTC.

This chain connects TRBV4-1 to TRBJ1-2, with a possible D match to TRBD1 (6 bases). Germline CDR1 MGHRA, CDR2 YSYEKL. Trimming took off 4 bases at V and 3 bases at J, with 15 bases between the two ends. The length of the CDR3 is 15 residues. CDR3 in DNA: TGCGCCAGCAGCCCCCACAGGGCTGCGGACTATGGCTACACCTTC. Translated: CASSPHRAADYGYTF.

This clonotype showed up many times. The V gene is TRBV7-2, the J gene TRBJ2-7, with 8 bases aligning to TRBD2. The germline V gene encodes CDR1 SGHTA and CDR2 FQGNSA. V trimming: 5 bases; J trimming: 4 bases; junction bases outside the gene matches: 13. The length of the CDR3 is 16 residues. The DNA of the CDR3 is TGTGCCAGCAGCCCAGGTTTAGCGGGGCCCAAGTACGAGCAGTACTTC. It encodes CASSPGLAGPKYEQYF.

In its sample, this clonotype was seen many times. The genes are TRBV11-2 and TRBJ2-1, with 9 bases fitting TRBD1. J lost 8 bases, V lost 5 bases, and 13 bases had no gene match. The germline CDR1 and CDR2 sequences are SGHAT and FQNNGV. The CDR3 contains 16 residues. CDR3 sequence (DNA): TGTGCCAGCAGCCCAACCCGGGACAGGGTCAGCGATGAGCAGTTCTTC. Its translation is CASSPTRDRVSDEQFF.

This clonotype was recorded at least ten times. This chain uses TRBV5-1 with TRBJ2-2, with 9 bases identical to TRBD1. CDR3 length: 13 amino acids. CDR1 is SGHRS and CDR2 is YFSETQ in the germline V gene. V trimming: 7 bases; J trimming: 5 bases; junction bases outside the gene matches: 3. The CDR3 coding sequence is TGCGCCAGCGAACAGGGGGCGACCGGGGAGCTGTTTTTT. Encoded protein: CASEQGATGELFF.

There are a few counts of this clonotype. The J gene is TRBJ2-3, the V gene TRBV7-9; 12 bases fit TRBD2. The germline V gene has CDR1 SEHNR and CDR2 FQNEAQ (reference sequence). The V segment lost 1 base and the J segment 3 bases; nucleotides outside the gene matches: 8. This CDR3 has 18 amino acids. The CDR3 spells CASSLEVGLAGGTDTQYF. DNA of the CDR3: TGTGCCAGCAGCTTAGAGGTCGGTCTAGCGGGAGGGACAGATACGCAGTATTTT.

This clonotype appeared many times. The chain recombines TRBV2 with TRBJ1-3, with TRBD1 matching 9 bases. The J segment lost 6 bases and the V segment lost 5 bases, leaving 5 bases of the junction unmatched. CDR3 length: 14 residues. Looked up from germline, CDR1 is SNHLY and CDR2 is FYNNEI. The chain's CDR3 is CASSQQGAENTIYF. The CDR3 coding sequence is TGTGCCAGCAGTCAACAGGGGGCTGAAAACACCATATATTTT.

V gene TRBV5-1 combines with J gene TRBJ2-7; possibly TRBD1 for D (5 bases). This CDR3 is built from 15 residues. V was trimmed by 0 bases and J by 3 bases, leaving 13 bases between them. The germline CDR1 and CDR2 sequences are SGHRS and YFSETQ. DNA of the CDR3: TGCGCCAGCAGCTTGGGCCCGAGACAGTTCTACGAGCAGTACTTC. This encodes CASSLGPRQFYEQYF.

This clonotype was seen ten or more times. CDR3 loop: CASSQVFLGQGNTEAFF. Here the CDR3 DNA reads TGCGCCAGCAGCCAAGTATTTCTGGGGCAGGGGAACACTGAAGCTTTCTTT. The chain joins TRBV4-3 to TRBJ1-1, with a tentative D call TRBD1 (5 bases). V gave up 1 base and J gave up 1 base, with 16 bases separating them. Germline V gene data show CDR1 as LGHNA and CDR2 as YSLEER. The CDR3 sequence is 17 residues long.

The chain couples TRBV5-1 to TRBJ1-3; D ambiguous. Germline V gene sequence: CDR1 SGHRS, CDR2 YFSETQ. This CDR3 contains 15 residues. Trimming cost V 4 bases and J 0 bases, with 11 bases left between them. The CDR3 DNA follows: TGCGCCAGCAGCCTTACGGCCTACTCTGGAAACACCATATATTTT. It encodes CASSLTAYSGNTIYF.

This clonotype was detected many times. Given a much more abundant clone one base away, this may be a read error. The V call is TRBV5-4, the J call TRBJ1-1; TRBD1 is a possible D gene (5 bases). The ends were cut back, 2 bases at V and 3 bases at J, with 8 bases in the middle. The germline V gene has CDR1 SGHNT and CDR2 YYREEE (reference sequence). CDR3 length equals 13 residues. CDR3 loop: CASSLRGYTEAFF. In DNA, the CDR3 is TGTGCCAGCAGCTTACGGGGGTACACTGAAGCTTTCTTT.

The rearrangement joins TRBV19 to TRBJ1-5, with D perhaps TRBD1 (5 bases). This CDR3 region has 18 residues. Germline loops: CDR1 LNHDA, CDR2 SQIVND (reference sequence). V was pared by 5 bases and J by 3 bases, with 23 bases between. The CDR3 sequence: CASSPLPDTFLSNQPQHF. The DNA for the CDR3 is TGTGCCAGTAGTCCCCTCCCGGACACCTTCCTCTCCAATCAGCCCCAGCATTTT.

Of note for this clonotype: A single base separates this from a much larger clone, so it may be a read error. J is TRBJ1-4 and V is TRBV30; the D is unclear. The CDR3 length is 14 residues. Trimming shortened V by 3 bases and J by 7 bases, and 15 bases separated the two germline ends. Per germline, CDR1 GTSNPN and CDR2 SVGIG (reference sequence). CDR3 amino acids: CAWRRRTGGEKLFF. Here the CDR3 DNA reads TGTGCCTGGAGGAGGCGGACCGGAGGTGAAAAACTGTTTTTT.

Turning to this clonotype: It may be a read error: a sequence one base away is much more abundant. The CDR3 nucleotides are TGTGCCAGCAGCTTAGGGGAGGGGCAGTTCTTC. Translating it yields CASSLGEGQFF. The chain carries TRBV11-2 and TRBJ2-1, with 7 bases matching TRBD2. In germline, CDR1 is SGHAT, CDR2 FQNNGV. CDR3 size: 11 residues. V trimming: 1 base; J trimming: 12 bases; junction bases outside the gene matches: 0. The complete variable domain, with remaining parts taken from reference TRBV11-2 and TRBJ2-1, reads EAGVAQSPRYKIIEKRQSVAFWCNPISGHATLYWYQQILGQGPKLLIQFQNNGVVDDSQLPKDRFSAERLKGVDSTLKIQPAKLEDSAVYLCASSLGEGQFFGPGTRLTVL.

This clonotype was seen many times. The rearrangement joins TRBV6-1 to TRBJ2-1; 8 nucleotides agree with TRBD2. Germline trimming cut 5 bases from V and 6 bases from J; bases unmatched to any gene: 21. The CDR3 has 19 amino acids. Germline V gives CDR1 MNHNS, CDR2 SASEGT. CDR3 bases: TGTGCCAGCAGTTATGGTTTGAGCGGGAGAGGGTCGGGGGCCAATGAGCAGTTCTTC. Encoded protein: CASSYGLSGRGSGANEQFF.